Many counts were recorded for the clone carrying this T cell receptor (beta chain). What it binds is not known. The sample comes from a study of T cells after posttransplantation cyclophosphamide. CDR3 size: 15 residues. The germline CDR1 and CDR2 sequences are KGHSH and LQKENI. The germline V and J ends were trimmed by 3 bases and 1 base, with 12 bases remaining between them. The assay was immunoSEQ multiplex PCR, and TCRdb's table has in-frame clones only and misses some. The profile covers 35,000 to 40,000 clones, none occurring a single time. Study-wide findings and caveats: Later post-transplant blood repertoires were often dominated by donor CD8+ memory clones. TRB overlap between skin or GI tissue T cells and blood was limited. Recipient CMV seropositivity and CMV reactivation strongly tracked TRB clonality.

Peripheral blood was collected from the related graft donor on the marrow donation day. The sample comprised PBMCs. This chain joins TRBV18 and TRBJ1-2; no definite D call. This sequence was found in a man over 45 in good health, CMV-negative, and a related stem cell transplant donor. This chain's CDR3 is CASSPEGSINYGYTF. In nucleotides, the CDR3 is TGTGCCAGCTCACCGGAAGGGAGTATTAACTATGGCTACACCTTC.